This TCR beta chain was retrieved from a study of regulatory T cells in long-lasting Graves disease. Study outcomes and limitations: Persistent disease preferred TRBV28, TRBJ1-2 and TRBJ2-5; new disease, TRBV20-1 and TRBJ2-1. Patients with persistent Graves' had lower TCR diversity than newly diagnosed patients.

CDR1 and CDR2 (germline): SGHKS, YYEKEE (reference sequence). This CDR3 contains 16 residues. Unmatched junction bases numbered 6, after V lost 0 bases and J lost 0 bases. CDR3-region Arm-PCR and iRepertoire HTBI primers produced the TCR beta libraries. In the source study's methods: Across samples, around 60 TRBV and more than 13 TRBJ segments were found. TCRdb reprocessed the multiplex PCR reads with MiXCR, giving one entry per CDR3 protein. It is TCRdb's table, rather than the study itself, that gives the V and J calls and clone size. Seen here are roughly 470,000 distinct CDR3 sequences, 20% to 25% observed once, and the top ten hold about 7.8%. With regard to this clonotype: The antigen is unknown.

The time point denotes: persistent/refractory GD, antithyroid drugs over 5 years with positive TRAb. Researchers made the TCR library from RNA that was extracted from PBMCs. Staff took roughly 9.6 milliliters of peripheral blood and put it into EDTA tubes. The V call is TRBV5-5, the J call TRBJ2-7; 7 nucleotides align to TRBD1. Specimen: peripheral blood mononuclear cells (PBMCs), collected when the disease was refractory, from a patient treated with antithyroid drugs. The clonotype originates from a female donor with Graves disease. Here the CDR3 reads CASSLERQGVSYEQYF. The DNA of the CDR3 is TGTGCCAGCAGCTTGGAGCGGCAGGGGGTCTCCTACGAGCAGTACTTC.